These 8 T cell receptor beta chains came from one sample sequenced in a study of cytomegalovirus exposure and HLA in healthy donors. Amplification used 60 Vbeta primers and 13 Jbeta primers. Sequencing was performed with immunoSEQ multiplex PCR; in TCRdb, only in-frame clones are kept and a portion is missing. The sample carries 110,000 or so clones, over 70% recorded once. Sequencing used PBMCs. The receptors were sampled from a man aged 35-49 years in good health and CMV-seronegative.

This clone was seen more than once but under ten times. The chain joins TRBV19 to TRBJ1-2; no firm D call. The CDR3 runs 15 residues. Germline CDR1 reads LNHDA; CDR2 reads SQIVND (reference sequence). V lost 3 bases, J lost 4 bases, and 15 bases lay in between. CDR3 in amino acids: CASSIFRPTGYGYTF. The CDR3 nucleotides are TGTGCCAGTAGTATTTTCCGCCCAACGGGCTATGGCTACACCTTC.

This chain links TRBV29-1 with TRBJ2-1; 7 nucleotides agree with TRBD2. J lost 0 bases, V lost 6 bases, and 5 bases had no gene match. Germline V gene sequence: CDR1 SQVTM, CDR2 ANQGSEA. This CDR3 comprises 14 residues. For the CDR3, the DNA is TGCAGCGTAAGGGAGGGTTCCTCCTACAATGAGCAGTTCTTC. It translates to CSVREGSSYNEQFF.

The rearrangement joins TRBV18 to TRBJ2-1; 8 bases map to TRBD2. The CDR3 spans 15 residues. V trimming: 8 bases; J trimming: 7 bases; junction bases outside the gene matches: 13. Germline values: CDR1 KGHSH, CDR2 LQKENI. The CDR3 DNA is TGTGCCAGCGGTTGGAGTAGCGGGGTTAGTAATGAGCAGTTCTTC. Translated: CASGWSSGVSNEQFF.

This sequence joins TRBV28 and TRBJ2-5; 7 bases agree with TRBD2. V trimming: 6 bases; J trimming: 4 bases; junction bases outside the gene matches: 5. The germline V gene has CDR1 MDHEN and CDR2 SYDVKM. The CDR3 extends over 13 amino acids. Here the CDR3 reads CASSVGGLETQYF. The CDR3 nucleotides are TGTGCCAGCAGCGTGGGGGGGTTAGAGACCCAGTACTTC.

This chain connects TRBV5-4 to TRBJ2-3, with D maybe TRBD2 (5 bases). V was shortened by 3 bases and J by 4 bases, with 9 bases between the two germline ends. CDR3 length equals 13 residues. Germline assignment: CDR1 SGHNT and CDR2 YYREEE (reference sequence). As DNA, the CDR3 is TGTGCCAGCAGCTGGCGGGCGGCAGATACGCAGTATTTT. It translates to CASSWRAADTQYF.

The chain couples TRBV9 to TRBJ2-1; TRBD2 aligns across 9 bases. The CDR3 is 17 residues long. The trim removed 4 bases at V and 8 bases at J, leaving 16 bases unmatched. Germline loops: CDR1 SGDLS, CDR2 YYNGEE. CDR3 sequence reads: CASSSVGSGGPGHEQFF. The CDR3 DNA sequence: TGTGCCAGCAGCAGTGTGGGTAGCGGGGGCCCAGGGCATGAGCAGTTCTTC.

This chain joins TRBV2 and TRBJ1-5; tentative D call: TRBD1 (5 bases). V lost 8 bases and J lost 6, with 20 bases in between. The CDR3 spans 15 residues. Germline V lookup: CDR1 SNHLY, CDR2 FYNNEI. CDR3 nucleotides: TGTGCCAGCCTCGAAGGCAGGGCGACAAGTCAGCCCCAGCATTTT. This encodes CASLEGRATSQPQHF.

The chain combines TRBV7-9 with TRBJ2-1; 13 nucleotides line up with TRBD2. This CDR3 has 18 residues. The germline V gene has CDR1 SEHNR and CDR2 FQNEAQ (reference sequence). The junction had 14 bases not matched to a gene; V was cut back by 5 bases and J by 7 bases. The chain's CDR3 is CASSTWTSGRGLGNEQFF. CDR3 bases: TGTGCCAGCAGCACCTGGACTAGCGGGAGAGGTTTGGGGAATGAGCAGTTCTTC.